These 26 T cell receptor beta chains were all obtained from the same sample, sequenced in a study of blood T cell repertoires in COVID-19. Sequenced by immunoSEQ multiplex PCR; TCRdb stores in-frame clones only, minus some. The sample consists of approximately 100,000 clones, 70% to 90% of them appearing once. The sequenced sample consisted of peripheral blood. The source of these receptors is an older woman with acute or convalescent COVID-19.

The sample holds a few counts of this clone. J is TRBJ1-2 and V is TRBV14; D remains ambiguous. This CDR3 has 14 amino acids. Trimming removed 0 bases at V and 5 bases at J, with 10 bases between. Germline V CDR1 and CDR2: SGHDN, FVKESK. CDR3 bases: TGTGCCAGCAGCCAAGATTGGACGGGGTATGGCTACACCTTC. This translates into CASSQDWTGYGYTF.

This rearrangement joins TRBV6-2 or TRBV6-3 to TRBJ2-1; 8 bases line up with TRBD2. This CDR3 contains 18 residues. The junction had 13 bases not matched to a gene; V was cut back by 4 bases and J by 2 bases. Germline V gene data show CDR1 as MNHEY and CDR2 as SVGEGT. CDR3 nucleotides: TGTGCCAGCAGTTTTACTTCCATAGCGGGGACGGCCTACAATGAGCAGTTCTTC. It encodes CASSFTSIAGTAYNEQFF.

The genes are TRBV9 and TRBJ1-2; weak D call: TRBD1 (5 bases). CDR3 length equals 13 residues. The V end was cut by 3 bases, the J end by 5 bases, with 11 bases between. Germline lookup yields CDR1 SGDLS and CDR2 YYNGEE. The CDR3 sequence: CASSAQQDYGYTF. The CDR3 DNA follows: TGTGCCAGCAGCGCCCAACAGGATTATGGCTACACCTTC.

The chain joins TRBV10-1 to TRBJ2-2; D unclear. Germline CDR1 and CDR2: WNHNN and SYGVQD (reference sequence). This CDR3 is 13 amino acids long. Trimming removed 0 bases from V and 4 bases from J, with 3 bases in between. The CDR3: CASSESLTGELFF. The CDR3 nucleotides are TGCGCCAGCAGTGAGTCCCTCACCGGGGAGCTGTTTTTT.

The CDR3 loop reads CASSPHSGTVSYEQYF. The DNA of the CDR3 is TGTGCCAGCAGCCCCCATAGTGGAACAGTCTCCTACGAGCAGTACTTC. The genes are TRBV7-2 and TRBJ2-7; no reliable D call. Trimming took 5 bases from V and 0 from J, leaving 17 bases between them. The CDR3 extends over 16 amino acids. Per the germline V gene, CDR1 is SGHTA and CDR2 is FQGNSA.

The rearrangement uses TRBV12-5 and TRBJ1-6; 7 bases fit TRBD1. CDR1 LGHNT and CDR2 FRNRAP come from the germline V gene. The junction had 6 bases not matched to a gene; V was cut back by 0 bases and J by 7 bases. The CDR3 covers 16 residues. The CDR3 reads CASGLVRGTENSPLHF. The CDR3 DNA is TGTGCTAGTGGTTTGGTCCGCGGGACAGAAAATTCACCCCTCCACTTT.

The chain joins TRBV6-1 to TRBJ2-7; 9 bases align to TRBD1. This CDR3 spans 13 amino acids. From germline, CDR1 is MNHNS and CDR2 SASEGT. V shed 2 bases, J shed 6 bases, and the junction held 2 bases outside the gene matches. The CDR3, as DNA: TGTGCCAGCAGTGAAAACAGGGGGCGCGAGCAGTACTTC. Protein sequence: CASSENRGREQYF.

This sequence joins TRBV30 and TRBJ2-2, with D uncertain. CDR3 length equals 14 residues. The ends were cut back, 5 bases at V and 5 bases at J, with 15 bases in the middle. The V gene's germline CDR1 is GTSNPN and CDR2 SVGIG (reference sequence). CDR3: CAWGYSGRTGELFF. The CDR3 bases are TGTGCCTGGGGGTATTCTGGTCGGACCGGGGAGCTGTTTTTT.

The CDR3 DNA reads TGCGCCAGCCACGGACTACAAGAGACCCAGTACTTC. This codes for CASHGLQETQYF. V usage is TRBV10-2 and J usage is TRBJ2-5; D might be TRBD2 (6 bases). CDR3 length: 12 amino acids. V was pared by 8 bases and J by 2 bases, with 9 bases between. Per the germline V gene, CDR1 is WSHSY and CDR2 is SAAADI.

J is TRBJ2-7 and V is TRBV28; 8 nucleotides line up with TRBD2. After removal of 4 bases from V and 3 bases from J, the junction contained 8 bases not matched to a gene. The germline V gene has CDR1 MDHEN and CDR2 SYDVKM. This CDR3 region has 15 residues. CDR3 nucleotides: TGTGCCAGCAGTTATGCCGGGACTAGAGACTACGAGCAGTACTTC. Translating gives CASSYAGTRDYEQYF.

Only one count was recorded for this clone. This rearrangement joins TRBV19 to TRBJ2-1; weak D call: TRBD1 (5 bases). CDR3 length: 13 amino acids. The V gene's germline CDR1 is LNHDA and CDR2 SQIVND (reference sequence). V shed 3 bases and J shed 7 bases, with 10 bases lying between them. CDR3 protein: CASSIGRENEQFF. CDR3 bases: TGTGCCAGTAGTATTGGCAGGGAAAATGAGCAGTTCTTC. The whole variable domain, remainder taken from reference TRBV19 and TRBJ2-1, is DGGITQSPKYLFRKEGQNVTLSCEQNLNHDAMYWYRQDPGQGLRLIYYSQIVNDFQKGDIAEGYSVSREKKESFPLTVTSAQKNPTAFYLCASSIGRENEQFFGPGTRLTVL.

This chain links TRBV30 with TRBJ1-4; D ambiguous. Trimming left V 5 bases short and J 4 bases short, with 8 bases between. CDR1 and CDR2 (germline): GTSNPN, SVGIG (reference sequence). The CDR3 spans 12 residues. As DNA, the CDR3 is TGTGCCTGGCGGCAGGATAATGAAAAACTGTTTTTT. This encodes CAWRQDNEKLFF.

V and J are TRBV4-2 and TRBJ1-4; D not resolved. The CDR3 covers 16 residues. The V end was cut by 1 base, the J end by 5 bases, with 14 bases between. The V gene's germline CDR1 is LGHNA and CDR2 YNFKEQ. The DNA of the CDR3 is TGTGCCAGCAGCCAAGTCGCCGCAGGTAAAAATGAAAAACTGTTTTTT. Its protein is CASSQVAAGKNEKLFF.

V and J are TRBV30 and TRBJ2-6; 15 nucleotides align to TRBD2. The length of the CDR3 is 18 residues. The V gene end was trimmed by 6 bases and the J gene end by 0 bases; junction bases not matched to a gene: 6. Germline V CDR1 and CDR2: GTSNPN, SVGIG (reference sequence). DNA for the CDR3: TGTGCCTGTCCCGGGACTAGCGGGGGGAGCTCTGGGGCCAACGTCCTGACTTTC. Amino acids: CACPGTSGGSSGANVLTF.

The rearrangement links TRBV19 to TRBJ1-2; 8 positions agree with TRBD1. The CDR3 sequence is 15 residues long. The germline CDR1 and CDR2 sequences are LNHDA and SQIVND (reference sequence). The V and J ends lost 1 base and 8 bases, in that order; junction bases with no gene match: 9. This CDR3 is CASSIVGDRSGGYTF. The DNA of the CDR3 is TGTGCCAGTAGTATAGTCGGGGACAGGAGCGGCGGCTACACCTTC.

The chain combines TRBV2 with TRBJ1-4; D gene uncertain. The CDR3 totals 15 residues. Trimming cost V 5 bases and J 5 bases, with 15 bases left between them. Germline-derived CDR1 and CDR2 are SNHLY and FYNNEI. In nucleotides, the CDR3 is TGTGCCAGCAGTCCCTTCCAGGTTGGGAATGAAAAACTGTTTTTT. The encoded protein is CASSPFQVGNEKLFF.

This clone was seen a handful of times. One end of the junction is discordant with germline, which a read error may explain. V and J are TRBV6-1 and TRBJ1-2; TRBD1 matches at 11 bases. The CDR3 has 14 residues. Per the germline V gene, CDR1 is MNHNS and CDR2 is SASEGT. The CDR3 protein is CASREGTGGYGYTF. The CDR3 nucleotides read TGTGCCAGCAGGGAAGGGACAGGGGGCTATGGCTACACCTTC.

V and J are TRBV11-2 and TRBJ2-5, with D uncertain. V gave up 5 bases and J gave up 2 bases, with 3 bases separating them. The length of the CDR3 is 11 residues. Germline assignment: CDR1 SGHAT and CDR2 FQNNGV. CDR3 bases: TGTGCCAGCAGCACACAAGAGACCCAGTACTTC. Translated: CASSTQETQYF.

The V call is TRBV28, the J call TRBJ2-3; TRBD2 aligns across 9 bases. The V gene end was trimmed by 6 bases and the J gene end by 4 bases; junction bases not matched to a gene: 8. The length of the CDR3 is 15 residues. Germline CDR1 reads MDHEN; CDR2 reads SYDVKM. CDR3 amino acids: CASRHSGSGPDTQYF. For the CDR3, the DNA is TGTGCCAGCAGACATAGCGGGAGCGGGCCAGATACGCAGTATTTT. The full variable domain, with the rest looked up from reference TRBV28 and TRBJ2-3, is DVKVTQSSRYLVKRTGEKVFLECVQDMDHENMFWYRQDPGLGLRLIYFSYDVKMKEKGDIPEGYSVSREKKERFSLILESASTNQTSMYLCASRHSGSGPDTQYFGPGTRLTVL.

This chain links TRBV6-5 with TRBJ2-5, with a weak D call TRBD2 (6 bases). Trimming cost V 8 bases and J 5 bases, with 18 bases left between them. The CDR3 contains 14 residues. Looked up from germline, CDR1 is MNHEY and CDR2 is SVGAGI. DNA for the CDR3: TGTGCCAGCTCACGGGGAGGTGTCGGGGAGACCCAGTACTTC. Translation gives CASSRGGVGETQYF.

This rearrangement joins TRBV21-1 to TRBJ1-2; the table calls TRBD1, which could not be checked here. TRBV21-1 is a documented pseudogene. CDR3 length: 15 residues. CDR3 loop: CASSKEAGDNYGYTF. The CDR3 DNA sequence: TGTGCCAGCAGCAAAGAGGCAGGGGATAACTATGGCTACACCTTC.

The count of this clone is one. The chain couples TRBV7-3 to TRBJ2-1; a weak D match, TRBD2 (6 bases). CDR1 SGHTA and CDR2 FQGTGA come from the germline V gene. The germline V and J ends were trimmed by 3 bases and 3 bases, with 15 bases remaining between them. The length of the CDR3 is 16 residues. CDR3 in amino acids: CASSFGTERSYNEQFF. The CDR3 nucleotides read TGTGCCAGCAGCTTCGGGACTGAGCGGAGCTACAATGAGCAGTTCTTC.

As for this clone: Different DNA sequences within this sample yield the same CDR3. The rearrangement uses TRBV5-6 and TRBJ2-7; the D gene is possibly TRBD2 (6 bases). The CDR3 has 13 residues. CDR1 is SGHDT and CDR2 is YYEEEE in the germline V gene. V was shortened by 1 base and J by 1 base, with 6 bases between the two germline ends. The CDR3 region is CASSLRGSYEQYF. DNA for the CDR3: TGTGCCAGCAGCTTGCGGGGGTCCTACGAGCAGTACTTC.

The gene calls are TRBV5-4 and TRBJ2-5; TRBD1 is a possible D gene (6 bases). The CDR3 spans 16 residues. V was pared by 0 bases and J by 1 base, with 13 bases between. Germline assignment: CDR1 SGHNT and CDR2 YYREEE (reference sequence). The CDR3 DNA follows: TGTGCCAGCAGCTTGGGGGTAGGGGGTCTCCAAGAGACCCAGTACTTC. This encodes CASSLGVGGLQETQYF.

The V call is TRBV9, the J call TRBJ2-1; possible D gene TRBD1, 5 bases. Trimming left V 3 bases short and J 9 bases short, with 13 bases between. The CDR3 is made up of 13 amino acids. Per the germline V gene, CDR1 is SGDLS and CDR2 is YYNGEE. The CDR3 loop reads CASSAAFGAEQFF. DNA of the CDR3: TGTGCCAGCAGCGCCGCTTTTGGGGCTGAGCAGTTCTTC. Together with reference TRBV9 and TRBJ2-1, the CDR3 gives the full variable domain: DSGVTQTPKHLITATGQRVTLRCSPRSGDLSVYWYQQSLDQGLQFLIQYYNGEERAKGNILERFSAQQFPDLHSELNLSSLELGDSALYFCASSAAFGAEQFFGPGTRLTVL.

This clone was counted between two and nine times. The chain is built from TRBV28 and TRBJ1-2; unclear D gene. The CDR3 has 14 residues. Germline lookup yields CDR1 MDHEN and CDR2 SYDVKM. V was pared by 4 bases and J by 3 bases, with 12 bases between. CDR3 loop: CASSYPRLDYGYTF. The CDR3 DNA sequence: TGTGCCAGCAGTTACCCCAGGCTTGACTATGGCTACACCTTC.